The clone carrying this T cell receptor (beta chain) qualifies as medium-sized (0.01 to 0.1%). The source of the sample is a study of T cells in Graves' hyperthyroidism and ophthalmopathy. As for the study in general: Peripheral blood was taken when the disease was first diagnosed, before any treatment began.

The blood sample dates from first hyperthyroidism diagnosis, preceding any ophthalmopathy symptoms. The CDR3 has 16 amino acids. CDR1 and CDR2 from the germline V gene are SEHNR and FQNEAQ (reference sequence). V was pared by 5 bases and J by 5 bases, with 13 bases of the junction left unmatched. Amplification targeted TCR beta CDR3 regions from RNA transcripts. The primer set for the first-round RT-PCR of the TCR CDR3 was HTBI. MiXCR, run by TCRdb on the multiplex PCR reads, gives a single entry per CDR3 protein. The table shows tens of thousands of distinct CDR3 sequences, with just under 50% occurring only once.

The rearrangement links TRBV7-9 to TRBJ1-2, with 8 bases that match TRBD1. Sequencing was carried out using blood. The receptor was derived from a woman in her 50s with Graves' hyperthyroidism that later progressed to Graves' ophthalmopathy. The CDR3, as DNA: TGTGCCAGCAGCATGGCGGACAGGGTCCTGCTTTATGGCTACACCTTC. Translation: CASSMADRVLLYGYTF.